This TCR beta chain is drawn from a study of blood T cells in healthy people across ages. Points from the study as a whole: Unsorted PBMCs blocked a conclusive comparison of naive and antigen-experienced cells.

V lost 2 bases to trimming and J lost 11 bases, with 12 bases between them. Germline CDR1 reads SGHTA; CDR2 reads FQGNSA. The CDR3 is made up of 12 amino acids. As to this clonotype: Its antigen is undetermined.

The authors ran a second PCR of roughly 6 to 11 cycles using a sample-barcoded 5' primer and a J-beta primer mix. MiXCR, applied by TCRdb to the 5' RACE reads, yields one record per CDR3 protein. The repertoire includes hundreds of thousands of distinct CDR3 sequences, around 25% of them detected once, and about 3% sits in the top ten. This sample also belongs to another study, concerning T cells of mothers and their children.

The chain is built from TRBV7-2 and TRBJ1-1; D remains ambiguous. The TCR comes from a boy aged 5-17 years in good health. The sequenced material came from blood. The CDR3 spells CASSLKYYGAFF. The CDR3 coding sequence is TGTGCCAGCAGCTTAAAATATTACGGGGCTTTCTTT.